Below, 15 T cell receptor beta chains from the same sample are listed, as sequenced in a study of somatic mutations in cytotoxic T cells in rheumatoid arthritis. The repertoire was sequenced with immunoSEQ multiplex PCR; TCRdb's copy has only in-frame clones and lacks some. The table lists tens of thousands of clones, around 84% of them singletons. Sample: CD8+ T cells sorted from blood. The origin of the receptors is a woman in her forties or fifties in good health.

J is TRBJ2-1 and V is TRBV6-9; D is perhaps TRBD2 (5 bases). Trimming removed 8 bases from V and 12 bases from J, with 14 bases in between. Germline assignment: CDR1 MNHGY and CDR2 SVAAGI. The CDR3 covers 11 residues. CDR3 sequence reads: CASLTRPLQFF. CDR3 DNA: TGTGCCAGCTTAACTAGACCCTTGCAGTTCTTC.

V is TRBV6-4 and J is TRBJ2-3; TRBD2 agrees at 8 bases. This CDR3 spans 15 amino acids. Germline V gene lookup returns CDR1 MRHNA and CDR2 SNTAGT. V lost 0 bases to trimming and J lost 6 bases; unmatched junction nucleotides: 5. The CDR3 region is CASSDSTGGPDTQYF. CDR3 bases: TGTGCCAGCAGTGACTCTACGGGGGGGCCGGATACGCAGTATTTT.

V gene TRBV4-2 combines with J gene TRBJ1-1; possible D gene TRBD1, 5 bases. V was clipped by 4 bases and J by 7 bases, with 10 bases between them. CDR3 size: 12 residues. Germline CDR1 reads LGHNA; CDR2 reads YNFKEQ. Here the CDR3 reads CASSPGGLEAFF. CDR3 in DNA: TGTGCCAGCAGCCCCGGGGGACTTGAAGCTTTCTTT.

The genes are TRBV7-9 and TRBJ2-3; D not resolved. This CDR3 comprises 16 residues. Germline CDR1 and CDR2: SEHNR and FQNEAQ (reference sequence). The V gene lost 0 bases and the J gene lost 2 bases, with 12 bases spanning the gap. CDR3 loop: CASSLAPVVHTDTQYF. Written as DNA, the CDR3 is TGTGCCAGCAGCTTAGCCCCGGTAGTACACACAGATACGCAGTATTTT.

In this sample, this clone turned up a few times. V is TRBV4-1 and J is TRBJ1-5, with D hard to call. Trimming stripped 1 base from V and 6 bases from J, with 13 bases between. Germline lookup yields CDR1 MGHRA and CDR2 YSYEKL. This CDR3 is 15 amino acids long. This CDR3 is CASSQVLALSQPQHF. For the CDR3, the DNA is TGCGCCAGCAGCCAAGTTCTGGCATTGAGTCAGCCCCAGCATTTT.

The chain couples TRBV7-9 to TRBJ2-1, with 7 bases lining up with TRBD1. After removal of 8 bases from V and 5 bases from J, the junction contained 9 bases not matched to a gene. CDR1 and CDR2 from the germline V gene are SEHNR and FQNEAQ (reference sequence). The CDR3 loop spans 14 amino acids. This CDR3 reads CASRTGTVNNEQFF. Written as DNA, the CDR3 is TGTGCCAGCCGTACCGGGACAGTCAACAATGAGCAGTTCTTC.

The chain employs TRBV5-4 and TRBJ2-1; D is possibly TRBD1 (6 bases). In germline, CDR1 is SGHNT, CDR2 YYREEE (reference sequence). The ends were cut back, 6 bases at V and 3 bases at J, with 22 bases in the middle. The CDR3 is 17 residues long. The CDR3 DNA reads TGTGCCAGCACCACGCCAGGGGACCCAGTGGGCTACAATGAGCAGTTCTTC. Residues: CASTTPGDPVGYNEQFF.

V and J are TRBV25-1 and TRBJ2-5; D is perhaps TRBD1 (5 bases). This CDR3 comprises 16 residues. V dropped 5 bases and J dropped 3 bases, with 19 bases sitting between them. CDR1 MGHDK and CDR2 SYGVNS come from the germline V gene. In DNA form, the CDR3 reads TGTGCCAGCAGTCAAGGGTTGAGGCAGGGCGAAGAGACCCAGTACTTC. This translates into CASSQGLRQGEETQYF.

This sequence joins TRBV4-1 and TRBJ1-3, with D possibly TRBD1 on 6 matching bases. Germline loops: CDR1 MGHRA, CDR2 YSYEKL. This CDR3 is 19 amino acids long. V lost 0 bases and J lost 3, with 21 bases in between. CDR3 nucleotide sequence: TGCGCCAGCAGCCAAGAGGCGGTTTCTTCAGGGGCCGATGGAAACACCATATATTTT. Translated: CASSQEAVSSGADGNTIYF.

The chain carries TRBV13 and TRBJ2-5; 9 nucleotides align to TRBD2. Germline V gene data show CDR1 as PRHDT and CDR2 as FYEKMQ (reference sequence). V lost 3 bases, J lost 2 bases, and 4 bases stayed unmatched. The CDR3 sequence is 15 residues long. This CDR3 reads CASSLVAGEQETQYF. CDR3 sequence (DNA): TGTGCCAGCAGCTTGGTAGCGGGGGAGCAAGAGACCCAGTACTTC.

The V gene is TRBV4-1, the J gene TRBJ1-4; D remains ambiguous. V dropped 0 bases and J dropped 7 bases, with 12 bases sitting between them. Germline V gene lookup returns CDR1 MGHRA and CDR2 YSYEKL. The CDR3 totals 15 residues. The CDR3 bases are TGCGCCAGCAGCCAAGATCAGGTCGTCCCTGAAAAACTGTTTTTT. It specifies CASSQDQVVPEKLFF.

This chain uses TRBV5-5 with TRBJ1-1; D might be TRBD1 (5 bases). Per the germline V gene, CDR1 is SGHKS and CDR2 is YYEKEE (reference sequence). This CDR3 contains 16 residues. Deletions cut 0 bases from V and 4 bases from J, with 16 bases between. For the CDR3, the DNA is TGTGCCAGCAGCTTGGTAGGATCTTTGCAGGGCACTGAAGCTTTCTTT. This sequence encodes CASSLVGSLQGTEAFF.

This rearrangement joins TRBV6-5 to TRBJ1-2; TRBD1 matches at 7 bases. The CDR3 consists of 14 residues. Germline V gene sequence: CDR1 MNHEY, CDR2 SVGAGI. The J segment lost 0 bases and the V segment lost 5 bases, leaving 3 bases of the junction unmatched. The CDR3 DNA follows: TGTGCCAGCAGTCAGGGGGGAGCTAACTATGGCTACACCTTC. This sequence encodes CASSQGGANYGYTF.

The chain is built from TRBV6-1 and TRBJ2-3; TRBD1 agrees at 9 bases. V gave up 7 bases and J gave up 3 bases; unmatched junction bases: 5. The CDR3 runs 14 residues. Germline V lookup: CDR1 MNHNS, CDR2 SASEGT. The CDR3, as DNA: TGTGCCAGCAACAGAGGGACAGGGACAGATACGCAGTATTTT. Its translation is CASNRGTGTDTQYF.

The chain recombines TRBV28 with TRBJ2-7; D unclear. CDR3 length: 13 amino acids. Trimming cost V 3 bases and J 7 bases, with 13 bases left between them. Germline V gene data show CDR1 as MDHEN and CDR2 as SYDVKM. CDR3 in DNA: TGTGCCAGCAGTTTTTCTCAGCTCCGAGAGCAGTACGTC. Protein product: CASSFSQLREQYV.